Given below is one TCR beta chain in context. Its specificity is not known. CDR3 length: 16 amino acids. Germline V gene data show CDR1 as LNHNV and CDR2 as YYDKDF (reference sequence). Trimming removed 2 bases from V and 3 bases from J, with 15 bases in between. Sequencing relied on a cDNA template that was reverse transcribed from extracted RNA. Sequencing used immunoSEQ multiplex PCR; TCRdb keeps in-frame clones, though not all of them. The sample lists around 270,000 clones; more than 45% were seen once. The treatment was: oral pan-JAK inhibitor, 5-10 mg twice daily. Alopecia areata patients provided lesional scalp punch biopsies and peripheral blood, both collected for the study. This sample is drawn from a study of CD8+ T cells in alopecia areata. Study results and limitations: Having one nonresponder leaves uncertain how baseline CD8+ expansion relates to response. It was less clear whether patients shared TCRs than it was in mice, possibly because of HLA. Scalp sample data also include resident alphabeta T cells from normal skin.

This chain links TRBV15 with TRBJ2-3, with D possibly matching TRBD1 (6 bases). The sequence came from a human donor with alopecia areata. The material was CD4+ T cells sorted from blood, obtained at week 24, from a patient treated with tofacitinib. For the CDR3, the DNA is TGTGCCACCAGCAGAACCAGGGGAGTTGGGACAGATACGCAGTATTTT. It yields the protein CATSRTRGVGTDTQYF.